This T cell receptor (beta chain) originates from a study of blood T cell repertoires in COVID-19. In the authors' workflow: Cell counts per sample came from amplifying reference gene primers. Here immunoSEQ multiplex PCR was the method, and the copy in TCRdb shows in-frame clones only, minus some. V, J and clone size are taken as reported in that table, and D and trimming were inferred from the DNA itself. The sample contains fewer than 300,000 clones, 90% to 95% of which appear only once. Trimming took 2 bases from V and 8 from J, leaving 12 bases between them. The CDR3 is 13 residues long. Germline V gene data show CDR1 as SGHDT and CDR2 as YYEEEE.

This rearrangement joins TRBV5-6 to TRBJ2-3, with TRBD2 as a possible D gene (5 bases). The sample comprised peripheral blood. The receptor comes from a woman in her thirties with COVID-19, enrolled during active disease. This CDR3 is CASSLSSGGTQYF. The CDR3 coding sequence is TGTGCCAGCAGCTTATCATCAGGAGGTACGCAGTATTTT.